The 29 T cell receptor beta chains below all came from one sample that was sequenced in a study of blood T cell repertoires in COVID-19. Data came from immunoSEQ multiplex PCR; TCRdb stores just in-frame clones and leaves some out. The sample has 400,000 to 500,000 clones; around 87% are singletons. Sequences were obtained from PBMCs or T cells enriched from blood (not recorded which). These receptors were collected from a woman between 35 and 50 years old who had recovered from COVID-19.

The chain employs TRBV10-3 and TRBJ2-3; TRBD2 agrees at 13 bases. The V gene's germline CDR1 is ENHRY and CDR2 SYGVKD. This CDR3 spans 18 amino acids. The V segment lost 6 bases and the J segment 3 bases; nucleotides outside the gene matches: 12. In DNA form, the CDR3 reads TGTGCCATCAGCGGCGCGACCAGGACTAGCGGGAGTACAGATACGCAGTATTTT. This gives the protein CAISGATRTSGSTDTQYF.

The V and J genes are TRBV30 and TRBJ1-2, with a weak D call TRBD1 (5 bases). Germline assignment: CDR1 GTSNPN and CDR2 SVGIG (reference sequence). V lost 7 bases, J lost 3 bases, and 18 bases lay in between. This CDR3 comprises 14 residues. The CDR3 DNA reads as TGTGCCTATTCAAGGAGGGGAGTAGACTATGGCTACACCTTC. Its protein product is CAYSRRGVDYGYTF.

The chain combines TRBV21-1 with TRBJ1-4. TRBV21-1 is a documented pseudogene. This CDR3 spans 17 amino acids. The CDR3 spells CASSPLKTGSTNEKLFF. The CDR3 coding sequence is TGTGCCAGCAGCCCCCTCAAGACGGGTTCAACTAATGAAAAACTGTTTTTT.

V is TRBV24-1 and J is TRBJ2-5; 7 nucleotides agree with TRBD2. Trimming at V came to 6 bases and at J to 2 bases, leaving 5 bases not matched to a gene. The CDR3 runs to 14 residues. Germline V gene lookup returns CDR1 KGHDR and CDR2 SFDVKD. The CDR3 DNA sequence: TGTGCCACCAGTCCCGCGGGAGATCAAGAGACCCAGTACTTC. Translated, it gives CATSPAGDQETQYF.

V gene TRBV18 combines with J gene TRBJ2-7; the D is unclear. Germline assignment: CDR1 KGHSH and CDR2 LQKENI. The CDR3 sequence is 12 residues long. V was clipped by 6 bases and J by 3 bases, with 9 bases between them. The CDR3 is CASSVNFYEQYF. CDR3 coding DNA: TGTGCCAGCTCGGTAAACTTCTACGAGCAGTACTTC.

Notes on this clone: One junction end disagrees with the germline gene, perhaps due to a read error. The chain is built from TRBV7-7 and TRBJ2-3, with D possibly being TRBD1 (5 bases). CDR1 SSHAT and CDR2 FNYEAQ come from the germline V gene (reference sequence). This CDR3 spans 13 amino acids. The CDR3 region is CASSLQGSDTQYF. The CDR3, as DNA: TGTGCTAGCAGCTTGCAGGGTTCGGATACGCAGTATTTT.

V usage is TRBV4-3 and J usage is TRBJ2-3; tentative D call: TRBD2 (7 bases). The CDR3 is 18 amino acids. Per the germline V gene, CDR1 is LGHNA and CDR2 is YSLEER. V was cut by 3 bases and J by 4 bases, with 23 bases left in between. CDR3 sequence (DNA): TGCGCCAGCAGCCAGCGGGGGCGGGGGCGAGCGACCGCAGATACGCAGTATTTT. It translates to CASSQRGRGRATADTQYF.

The chain combines TRBV27 with TRBJ1-4; 12 bases are shared with TRBD1. The germline V gene encodes CDR1 MNHEY and CDR2 SMNVEV (reference sequence). V was clipped by 3 bases and J by 7 bases; unmatched bases: 6. The CDR3 totals 16 residues. CDR3 in DNA: TGTGCCAGCAGTTTGGAGGGACAGGGGGCGCGTGAAAAACTGTTTTTT. It yields the protein CASSLEGQGAREKLFF.

The chain carries TRBV7-9 and TRBJ2-1, with TRBD2 as a possible D gene (5 bases). The CDR3 length is 12 residues. Trimming shortened V by 1 base and J by 9 bases, and 7 bases separated the two germline ends. Germline CDR1 and CDR2: SEHNR and FQNEAQ (reference sequence). Written as DNA, the CDR3 is TGTGCCAGCAGCTTAGAACGGGGTGAGCAGTTCTTC. Its translation is CASSLERGEQFF.

The chain joins TRBV18 to TRBJ1-1, with a possible D match to TRBD1 (6 bases). V gave up 6 bases and J gave up 0 bases, with 14 bases separating them. The CDR3 is 15 amino acids. The germline CDR1 and CDR2 sequences are KGHSH and LQKENI. The CDR3 protein is CASSPAGAMNTEAFF. CDR3 nucleotide sequence: TGTGCCAGCTCCCCCGCAGGGGCCATGAACACTGAAGCTTTCTTT.

Notes on this clone: Sequence at one end of the junction differs from germline and may be a read error. This chain joins TRBV27 and TRBJ2-4; 8 nucleotides line up with TRBD1. Germline CDR1 and CDR2: MNHEY and SMNVEV (reference sequence). The CDR3 has 11 amino acids. CDR3 residues: CASRLGTGWHF. CDR3 bases: TGTGCCAGCAGGCTCGGGACAGGCTGGCACTTC.

This chain links TRBV7-9 with TRBJ2-7; 12 bases line up with TRBD2. Trimming took 2 bases from V and 6 from J; bases not matched to a gene: 5. This CDR3 is 15 amino acids long. Germline V gives CDR1 SEHNR, CDR2 FQNEAQ (reference sequence). CDR3 DNA: TGTGCCAGCAGCTTATCGACTAGCGGGAGTTCCGAGCAGTACTTC. Translating it yields CASSLSTSGSSEQYF.

The chain carries TRBV19 and TRBJ1-5; D remains ambiguous. The CDR3 contains 15 residues. Germline V gene data show CDR1 as LNHDA and CDR2 as SQIVND (reference sequence). Trimming stripped 7 bases from V and 5 bases from J, with 18 bases between. The CDR3 DNA reads TGTGCCAGTACCCCCCGGGTCCACCCCGATCAGCCCCAGCATTTT. Protein: CASTPRVHPDQPQHF.

This chain connects TRBV25-1 to TRBJ1-6; D is unclear. Germline V gives CDR1 MGHDK, CDR2 SYGVNS. V lost 6 bases and J lost 8, with 5 bases in between. The CDR3 runs 11 residues. In DNA, the CDR3 is TGTGCCAGCAGGTCAGATTCACCCCTCCACTTT. It yields the protein CASRSDSPLHF.

V gene TRBV6-2 or TRBV6-3 combines with J gene TRBJ2-2; D uncertain. CDR1 MNHEY and CDR2 SVGEGT come from the germline V gene. The CDR3 is 14 amino acids. V shed 6 bases and J shed 3 bases, with 11 bases lying between them. CDR3 loop: CASSTLQHTGELFF. The CDR3 coding sequence is TGTGCCAGCAGCACCTTACAACACACCGGGGAGCTGTTTTTT.

This chain joins TRBV30 and TRBJ1-1, with D uncertain. The ends were cut back, 0 bases at V and 8 bases at J, with 7 bases in the middle. The CDR3 consists of 11 residues. CDR1 and CDR2 from the germline V gene are GTSNPN and SVGIG (reference sequence). For the CDR3, the DNA is TGTGCCTGGAGTGTACTAGAGGAAGCTTTCTTT. As protein: CAWSVLEEAFF.

V gene TRBV7-2 combines with J gene TRBJ2-4; 9 positions match TRBD1. Germline loops: CDR1 SGHTA, CDR2 FQGNSA. The CDR3 consists of 13 residues. V lost 10 bases and J lost 9; bases outside the gene matches: 10. Written as DNA, the CDR3 is TGTGCCACCCAGGACAGGGGTCAATCCATTCAGTACTTC. Encoded protein: CATQDRGQSIQYF.

This sequence joins TRBV14 and TRBJ2-7; D is possibly TRBD2 (6 bases). Germline V lookup: CDR1 SGHDN, CDR2 FVKESK. Trimming left V 1 base short and J 0 bases short, with 13 bases between. This CDR3 contains 16 residues. The CDR3 DNA sequence: TGTGCCAGCAGCCAAGTTGGGGTCGGGAGCTCCTACGAGCAGTACTTC. This codes for CASSQVGVGSSYEQYF.

This chain links TRBV7-8 with TRBJ2-5, with 8 nucleotides matching TRBD2. Trimming took 3 bases from V and 7 from J; bases not matched to a gene: 10. This CDR3 has 15 amino acids. The germline CDR1 and CDR2 sequences are SGHVS and FQNEAQ. CDR3 region: CASSFVREARGTQYF. The CDR3 DNA reads TGTGCCAGCAGCTTTGTGCGGGAGGCCCGTGGGACCCAGTACTTC.

This clone was observed a few times. The sample has other DNA sequences that encode this CDR3 too. The chain employs TRBV12-3 or TRBV12-4 and TRBJ1-1; unclear D gene. Trimming shortened V by 6 bases and J by 4 bases, and 12 bases separated the two germline ends. CDR3 length: 13 amino acids. The CDR3, as DNA: TGTGCCAGCAGCTTTGGCGGCCGCACTGAAGCTTTCTTT. Its protein is CASSFGGRTEAFF.

The V and J genes are TRBV28 and TRBJ1-6; TRBD1 matches 7 bases. Germline lookup yields CDR1 MDHEN and CDR2 SYDVKM. V dropped 6 bases and J dropped 6; count of bases not matched to a gene: 2. CDR3 length: 13 amino acids. The CDR3 reads CASRQGFNSPLHF. The CDR3 DNA is TGTGCCAGCAGACAGGGGTTTAATTCACCCCTCCACTTT. Full variable domain (missing parts from reference TRBV28 and TRBJ1-6): DVKVTQSSRYLVKRTGEKVFLECVQDMDHENMFWYRQDPGLGLRLIYFSYDVKMKEKGDIPEGYSVSREKKERFSLILESASTNQTSMYLCASRQGFNSPLHFGNGTRLTVT.

This chain joins TRBV5-4 and TRBJ2-2; 9 bases align to TRBD1. The CDR3 consists of 16 residues. V lost 0 bases and J lost 4; bases outside the gene matches: 4. Germline values: CDR1 SGHNT, CDR2 YYREEE (reference sequence). CDR3 sequence reads: CASSLGQGVFTGELFF. The DNA for the CDR3 is TGTGCCAGCAGCTTGGGACAGGGGGTCTTCACCGGGGAGCTGTTTTTT.

This rearrangement joins TRBV25-1 to TRBJ2-5, with D unresolved. The germline CDR1 and CDR2 sequences are MGHDK and SYGVNS. The CDR3 runs to 11 residues. Trimming removed 6 bases from V and 1 base from J, with 3 bases in between. The CDR3 sequence: CASSFQETQYF. The CDR3 DNA is TGTGCCAGCAGCTTCCAAGAGACCCAGTACTTC.

V and J are TRBV10-3 and TRBJ2-1, with TRBD2 matching over 8 bases. This CDR3 is 15 amino acids long. Germline V CDR1 and CDR2: ENHRY, SYGVKD. With V trimmed by 3 bases and J by 4 bases, 5 bases remained unmatched. DNA of the CDR3: TGTGCCATCAGTGATCGGGAGGGCCTGTACAATGAGCAGTTCTTC. Translated: CAISDREGLYNEQFF.

The chain joins TRBV5-1 to TRBJ2-3; maybe TRBD2 (7 bases). The CDR3 has 15 residues. The germline V gene has CDR1 SGHRS and CDR2 YFSETQ. With 6 bases removed from V and 4 bases from J, the gap between germline ends came to 18 bases. The CDR3, as DNA: TGCGCCAGCACCATTGGGAGGGGGATGGCAGATACGCAGTATTTT. It encodes CASTIGRGMADTQYF.

This clone was detected a few times. The chain employs TRBV7-9 and TRBJ1-1; D gene ambiguous. The length of the CDR3 is 15 residues. Germline CDR1 and CDR2: SEHNR and FQNEAQ (reference sequence). Deletions cut 4 bases from V and 5 bases from J, with 17 bases between. The CDR3 DNA follows: TGTGCCAGCAGCTCGAGGCGGGGAAGGAGAACTGAAGCTTTCTTT. Its protein product is CASSSRRGRRTEAFF.

The gene calls are TRBV4-3 and TRBJ1-1; 9 bases fit TRBD1. V shed 5 bases, J shed 5 bases, and the junction held 9 bases outside the gene matches. Per germline, CDR1 LGHNA and CDR2 YSLEER. The CDR3 spans 15 residues. This CDR3 is CASSSSQGARTEAFF. CDR3 bases: TGCGCCAGCAGCTCCTCACAGGGGGCGCGAACTGAAGCTTTCTTT.

This sequence joins TRBV7-9 and TRBJ1-6; D uncertain. Germline V gene sequence: CDR1 SEHNR, CDR2 FQNEAQ (reference sequence). This CDR3 comprises 18 residues. Trimming stripped 1 base from V and 5 bases from J, with 18 bases between. CDR3 bases: TGTGCCAGCAGCTTAGGGCAGGCTGGAAATAAGAATAATTCACCCCTCCACTTT. The encoded protein is CASSLGQAGNKNNSPLHF.

J is TRBJ2-3 and V is TRBV28; 14 nucleotides align to TRBD2. V shed 2 bases, J shed 4 bases, and the junction held 2 bases outside the gene matches. Germline V gene sequence: CDR1 MDHEN, CDR2 SYDVKM. CDR3 length: 16 amino acids. The CDR3 sequence is CASSLVTSGRADTQYF. For the CDR3, the DNA is TGTGCCAGCAGTTTAGTGACTAGCGGGAGGGCAGATACGCAGTATTTT.